These T cell receptor beta chains were read from a single sample in a study of regulatory T cells. Produced via immunoSEQ multiplex PCR; TCRdb's table is partial and in-frame only. The sample holds approximately 15,000 clones, roughly 90% seen once. Material for sequencing was CD8+ T cells sorted from blood. The receptors shown here come from a person aged 18 to 30 with CD3G deficiency. Both conserved end residues are part of each CDR3. Fields, in order: clone size, D gene, J gene, V gene, CDR3 protein, CDR3 DNA. A D gene is named only where the DNA matches it firmly. Expanded clones are given a class, and other clones once, few, many or no size at all.

clone_size: NA; d_call: TRBD1; j_call: TRBJ2-7; v_call: TRBV9; cdr3_aa: CASSVRDRATGEQYF; cdr3_nt: TGTGCCAGCAGCGTCCGGGACAGGGCAACGGGAGAGCAGTACTTC
clone_size: NA; d_call: NA; j_call: TRBJ1-6; v_call: TRBV5-4; cdr3_aa: CASYSGGTVSSPLHF; cdr3_nt: TGTGCCAGCTACTCCGGTGGGACCGTAAGTTCACCCCTCCACTTT
clone_size: NA; d_call: NA; j_call: TRBJ2-1; v_call: TRBV13; cdr3_aa: CASSLGQGGNEQFF; cdr3_nt: TGTGCCAGCAGCTTGGGGCAGGGGGGAAATGAGCAGTTCTTC
clone_size: NA; d_call: NA; j_call: TRBJ2-2; v_call: TRBV11-2; cdr3_aa: CASSSGELFF; cdr3_nt: TGTGCCAGCAGCTCCGGGGAGCTGTTTTTT
clone_size: NA; d_call: NA; j_call: TRBJ2-3; v_call: TRBV7-9; cdr3_aa: CASSRIEGSGSTDTQYF; cdr3_nt: TGTGCCAGCAGCCGTATCGAGGGTAGCGGCAGCACAGATACGCAGTATTTT
clone_size: NA; d_call: TRBD2; j_call: TRBJ2-1; v_call: TRBV27; cdr3_aa: CASSLGASGRPLFF; cdr3_nt: TGTGCCAGCAGCCTAGGGGCTAGCGGACGCCCCTTGTTCTTC
clone_size: few; d_call: NA; j_call: TRBJ2-1; v_call: TRBV7-9; cdr3_aa: CASSPLGGHEQFF; cdr3_nt: TGTGCCAGCAGCCCTCTGGGGGGCCATGAGCAGTTCTTC
clone_size: NA; d_call: NA; j_call: TRBJ2-5; v_call: TRBV19; cdr3_aa: CASRGGETQYF; cdr3_nt: TGTGCCAGTAGGGGGGGAGAGACCCAGTACTTC
clone_size: NA; d_call: TRBD1; j_call: TRBJ2-2; v_call: TRBV19; cdr3_aa: CASSPGQYTGELFF; cdr3_nt: TGTGCCAGTAGTCCGGGACAGTACACCGGGGAGCTGTTTTTT
clone_size: once; d_call: NA; j_call: TRBJ2-2; v_call: TRBV28; cdr3_aa: CASSLSRTVGDTGELFF; cdr3_nt: TGTGCCAGCAGTTTAAGTAGGACAGTGGGGGACACCGGGGAGCTGTTTTTT
clone_size: NA; d_call: NA; j_call: TRBJ2-3; v_call: TRBV6-1; cdr3_aa: CASSESHGAYYTDTQYF; cdr3_nt: TGTGCCAGCAGTGAATCCCACGGGGCCTACTACACAGATACGCAGTATTTT
clone_size: NA; d_call: NA; j_call: TRBJ2-7; v_call: TRBV6-5; cdr3_aa: CASSYWVKDRYYEQYF; cdr3_nt: TGTGCCAGCAGTTACTGGGTCAAGGACAGATACTACGAGCAGTACTTC
clone_size: once; d_call: TRBD1; j_call: TRBJ2-1; v_call: TRBV5-1; cdr3_aa: CASSLAGTDEQFF; cdr3_nt: TGCGCCAGCAGCTTGGCCGGGACAGACGAGCAGTTCTTC
clone_size: NA; d_call: NA; j_call: TRBJ1-6; v_call: TRBV4-1; cdr3_aa: CASSQDWTGIAYNSPLHF; cdr3_nt: TGCGCCAGCAGCCAAGATTGGACGGGGATCGCCTATAATTCACCCCTCCACTTT
clone_size: once; d_call: NA; j_call: TRBJ1-5; v_call: TRBV9; cdr3_aa: CASSVASAGDNNQPQHF; cdr3_nt: TGTGCCAGCAGCGTAGCTTCGGCAGGGGATAACAATCAGCCCCAGCATTTT
clone_size: once; d_call: NA; j_call: TRBJ1-5; v_call: TRBV15; cdr3_aa: CATSRDSGQPQHF; cdr3_nt: TGTGCCACCAGCAGAGATTCGGGGCAGCCCCAGCATTTT
clone_size: NA; d_call: NA; j_call: TRBJ2-3; v_call: TRBV7-9; cdr3_aa: CASSLLGGRGTDTQYF; cdr3_nt: TGTGCCAGCAGCCTATTGGGGGGGCGGGGCACAGATACGCAGTATTTT
clone_size: NA; d_call: NA; j_call: TRBJ2-3; v_call: TRBV14; cdr3_aa: CASSPDISTDTQYF; cdr3_nt: TGTGCCAGCAGCCCGGACATCTCCACAGATACGCAGTATTTT
clone_size: few; d_call: NA; j_call: TRBJ2-1; v_call: TRBV19; cdr3_aa: CASSIDGREVDEQFF; cdr3_nt: TGTGCCAGTAGTATCGATGGCAGGGAGGTCGATGAGCAGTTCTTC
clone_size: NA; d_call: NA; j_call: TRBJ2-3; v_call: TRBV5-1; cdr3_aa: CASSLMEGLASTDTQYF; cdr3_nt: TGCGCCAGCAGCTTGATGGAGGGGTTAGCCAGCACAGATACGCAGTATTTT
clone_size: NA; d_call: NA; j_call: TRBJ2-7; v_call: TRBV4-1; cdr3_aa: CASSQDLWGFDEQYF; cdr3_nt: TGCGCCAGCAGCCAAGATTTATGGGGTTTCGACGAGCAGTACTTC
clone_size: NA; d_call: TRBD2; j_call: TRBJ2-1; v_call: TRBV5-1; cdr3_aa: CASSLGLGPYNEQFF; cdr3_nt: TGCGCCAGCAGCCTGGGACTAGGGCCCTACAATGAGCAGTTCTTC
clone_size: once; d_call: NA; j_call: TRBJ1-5; v_call: TRBV5-1; cdr3_aa: CASSPGGYSNQPQHF; cdr3_nt: TGCGCCAGCAGCCCGGGCGGATATAGCAATCAGCCCCAGCATTTT
clone_size: NA; d_call: TRBD2; j_call: TRBJ2-5; v_call: TRBV28; cdr3_aa: CASSFSSWGGETQYF; cdr3_nt: TGTGCCAGCAGTTTTAGTAGCTGGGGGGGGGAGACCCAGTACTTC
clone_size: NA; d_call: TRBD2; j_call: TRBJ2-5; v_call: TRBV7-9; cdr3_aa: CASSGQGLAGEETQYF; cdr3_nt: TGTGCCAGCAGCGGACAAGGACTAGCGGGAGAAGAGACCCAGTACTTC
clone_size: NA; d_call: NA; j_call: TRBJ1-4; v_call: TRBV7-2; cdr3_aa: CASSHRTGSTNEKLFF; cdr3_nt: TGTGCCAGCAGCCACCGTACAGGGTCAACTAATGAAAAACTGTTTTTT
clone_size: NA; d_call: NA; j_call: TRBJ2-7; v_call: TRBV7-9; cdr3_aa: CASSAGDYEQYF; cdr3_nt: TGTGCCAGCAGCGCAGGGGACTACGAGCAGTACTTC
clone_size: NA; d_call: NA; j_call: TRBJ2-1; v_call: TRBV21-1; cdr3_aa: CASSNPLLTYNEQFF; cdr3_nt: TGTGCCAGCAGCAACCCCCTTTTGACCTACAATGAGCAGTTCTTC
clone_size: once; d_call: NA; j_call: TRBJ2-7; v_call: TRBV5-8; cdr3_aa: CASRDYEQYF; cdr3_nt: TGTGCCAGCCGGGACTACGAGCAGTACTTC
clone_size: NA; d_call: NA; j_call: TRBJ2-2; v_call: TRBV7-8; cdr3_aa: CASSLAPGAGELFF; cdr3_nt: TGTGCCAGCAGCTTAGCCCCAGGGGCCGGGGAGCTGTTTTTT
clone_size: NA; d_call: TRBD1; j_call: TRBJ2-7; v_call: TRBV27; cdr3_aa: CASSLGTGLLEQYF; cdr3_nt: TGTGCCAGCAGTTTGGGGACAGGGCTGTTAGAGCAGTACTTC
clone_size: NA; d_call: NA; j_call: TRBJ2-3; v_call: TRBV11-2; cdr3_aa: CASSLITGTDTQYF; cdr3_nt: TGTGCCAGCAGCTTAATAACAGGCACAGATACGCAGTATTTT
clone_size: NA; d_call: NA; j_call: TRBJ2-1; v_call: TRBV4-1; cdr3_aa: CASSQVPLNEQFF; cdr3_nt: TGCGCCAGCAGCCAAGTTCCGCTAAATGAGCAGTTCTTC
clone_size: NA; d_call: NA; j_call: TRBJ2-7; v_call: TRBV28; cdr3_aa: CASSPRDLYEQYF; cdr3_nt: TGTGCCAGCAGTCCCAGGGACCTCTACGAGCAGTACTTC
clone_size: NA; d_call: TRBD2; j_call: TRBJ2-5; v_call: TRBV7-9; cdr3_aa: CASSSKTSEYQETQYF; cdr3_nt: TGTGCCAGCAGCTCGAAGACTAGCGAGTACCAAGAGACCCAGTACTTC
clone_size: NA; d_call: NA; j_call: TRBJ1-2; v_call: TRBV28; cdr3_aa: CASSWTASYGYTF; cdr3_nt: TGTGCCAGCAGTTGGACGGCGTCCTATGGCTACACCTTC
clone_size: NA; d_call: TRBD1; j_call: TRBJ2-1; v_call: TRBV6-1; cdr3_aa: CASSEIGGDEQFF; cdr3_nt: TGTGCCAGCAGTGAAATAGGGGGCGATGAGCAGTTCTTC
clone_size: NA; d_call: NA; j_call: TRBJ2-7; v_call: TRBV6-1; cdr3_aa: CASSEGSGSSGQYF; cdr3_nt: TGTGCCAGCAGTGAAGGGAGCGGGTCTTCAGGGCAGTACTTC
clone_size: NA; d_call: NA; j_call: TRBJ2-3; v_call: TRBV9; cdr3_aa: CASSVGRDTQYF; cdr3_nt: TGTGCCAGCAGCGTAGGAAGAGATACGCAGTATTTT
clone_size: NA; d_call: TRBD1; j_call: TRBJ2-7; v_call: TRBV27; cdr3_aa: CASSLTGGRTYEQYF; cdr3_nt: TGTGCCAGCAGCCTCACAGGGGGCCGGACCTACGAGCAGTACTTC
clone_size: NA; d_call: TRBD1; j_call: TRBJ2-1; v_call: TRBV7-8; cdr3_aa: CASSFGQAYNEQFF; cdr3_nt: TGTGCCAGCAGCTTTGGACAGGCTTACAATGAGCAGTTCTTC
clone_size: NA; d_call: NA; j_call: TRBJ2-7; v_call: TRBV6-1; cdr3_aa: CASSKGEEYEQYF; cdr3_nt: TGTGCCAGCAGTAAGGGGGAGGAGTACGAGCAGTACTTC
clone_size: NA; d_call: NA; j_call: TRBJ1-4; v_call: TRBV9; cdr3_aa: CASSVEGRVATNEKLFF; cdr3_nt: TGTGCCAGCAGCGTAGAAGGCAGGGTGGCAACTAATGAAAAACTGTTTTTT
clone_size: NA; d_call: TRBD2; j_call: TRBJ2-5; v_call: TRBV5-1; cdr3_aa: CASSSGRLAGGPSETQYF; cdr3_nt: TGCGCCAGCAGCTCTGGGCGACTAGCGGGGGGGCCCTCAGAGACCCAGTACTTC
clone_size: few; d_call: NA; j_call: TRBJ2-1; v_call: TRBV28; cdr3_aa: CASSFGLHSYNEQFF; cdr3_nt: TGTGCCAGCAGTTTCGGGCTCCACTCCTACAATGAGCAGTTCTTC
clone_size: NA; d_call: NA; j_call: TRBJ2-5; v_call: TRBV19; cdr3_aa: CASSIGHSGGETQYF; cdr3_nt: TGTGCCAGTAGTATAGGACACTCCGGCGGTGAGACCCAGTACTTC
clone_size: NA; d_call: NA; j_call: TRBJ2-7; v_call: TRBV5-1; cdr3_aa: CASSAGGGVSYEQYF; cdr3_nt: TGCGCCAGCAGCGCCGGAGGGGGCGTCTCCTACGAGCAGTACTTC
clone_size: NA; d_call: TRBD1; j_call: TRBJ1-3; v_call: TRBV18; cdr3_aa: CASSTGQSGNTIYF; cdr3_nt: TGTGCCAGCTCAACGGGACAGTCTGGAAACACCATATATTTT